This TCR beta chain was retrieved from a study of OX40 agonist ivuxolimab in advanced cancers. Study-level information: The dose-escalation group included hepatocellular carcinoma, melanoma, renal cell carcinoma and head and neck cancer. Participants averaged about 60 years of age (range roughly 23 to 80) and were roughly 83% male. Participants could have had prior anti-PD-1, anti-PD-L1 or anti-CTLA-4 therapy, and less than 45% had some. Study outcomes and limitations: There was clonal expansion of CD4+ and CD8+ blood T cells by week 6 at 0.1 to 3.0 mg/kg.

A note on this clone: Its antigen is not known.

Repertoires were generated with immunoSEQ multiplex PCR, while TCRdb's copy carries only in-frame clones and drops some. There are roughly 70,000 clones in the sample; around 89% occur only once, and 0.5% to 0.6% lies in the top ten. Trimming took off 1 base at V and 2 bases at J, with 12 bases between the two ends. The CDR3 sequence is 15 residues long. Germline V gene data show CDR1 as SEHNR and CDR2 as FQNEAQ (reference sequence). This clonotype originated in an adult with an advanced solid tumor such as melanoma, head and neck, liver or kidney cancer. Material: CD4+ or CD8+ T cells sorted from blood, obtained in a trial of the OX40 agonist ivuxolimab. This chain connects TRBV7-9 to TRBJ2-7; D might be TRBD1 (6 bases). CDR3 amino acids: CASSLGQDSTYEQYF. The CDR3 DNA is TGTGCCAGCAGCTTAGGACAGGACAGTACCTACGAGCAGTACTTC.